This TCR beta chain was sequenced during a study of cytotoxic CD8 clonotypes in ibrutinib-treated CLL. Turning to the study itself: Per sample, productive templates averaged about 240,000 and productive rearrangements averaged 94,082. Study-wide results and caveats: Clonality went up at the time of ibrutinib response, stayed stable in sustained remission, and later dropped back toward its baseline level at progression.

In the case of this clone: Its antigen is not known.

Assay: immunoSEQ multiplex PCR; the TCRdb copy retains only in-frame clones and omits some. The repertoire holds about 300,000 clones, with roughly 71% as singletons. Germline CDR1 is SGDLS and CDR2 is YYNGEE. The CDR3 loop spans 15 amino acids. Losses at the gene ends were 0 bases for V and 6 bases for J; bases not matched to a gene: 7. This chain uses TRBV9 with TRBJ2-7, with TRBD2 matching 9 bases. Source: PBMCs, taken after 36 months of ibrutinib treatment. This clonotype was sampled from a human donor with chronic lymphocytic leukemia. The chain's CDR3 is CASSVGGGAFREQYF. CDR3 sequence (DNA): TGTGCCAGCAGCGTAGGCGGGGGGGCCTTCCGCGAGCAGTACTTC.